This TCR beta chain is drawn from a study of T-cell memory formation after mild COVID-19. Broader study findings: Cross-reactive memory apparently joined, as some responding clones appeared in pre-infection memory. CD4+ clones that contracted lay mainly in CM and EM; CD8+ ones lay in EMRA.

This CDR3 has 13 amino acids. The germline V gene has CDR1 MNHEY and CDR2 SVGAGI. Trimming pared 7 bases from V and 6 bases from J, leaving 16 bases between. Employing constant-segment primers, 5'RACE generated TCR alpha and TCR beta cDNA libraries bearing sample barcodes and UMIs. One entry per CDR3 protein results from TCRdb running MiXCR on the 5' RACE reads. Of 160,000 or so distinct CDR3 sequences in the sample, about 28% were seen once. This clonotype occurred a few times. What it recognizes is unknown. What was sequenced was PBMCs or a T cell subset sorted from them (not recorded which). This receptor was taken from an adult woman who had mild COVID-19 (a few samples of this study predate the infection). Cell type and time point are not known. The rearrangement links TRBV6-5 to TRBJ2-7; D might be TRBD2 (5 bases). The CDR3 spells CASTPGRGSEQYF. The CDR3 bases are TGTGCCAGCACGCCCGGGCGCGGGTCCGAGCAGTACTTC.